A single sample gave rise to the 10 T cell receptor beta chains below, sequenced in a study of cytomegalovirus exposure and HLA in healthy donors (dated by TCRdb to the late 2010s). The method was the immunoSEQ multiplex PCR assay. A mixture of 60 forward primers for TCR Vbeta segments and 13 reverse primers for TCR Jbeta segments was used in the multiplex PCR. The source is immuneACCESS, and TCRdb retained only in-frame sequences with V and J called. Part of the clones is not carried over; for the studies checked, unresolved V genes explain less than half of this, and the remainder is unexplained. This sample comprises about 190,000 clones, approximately 80% of them detected only once. Around 2.5% of the sample lies in the top ten. Sequenced sample: PBMCs. These receptors all stem from a woman in her forties or fifties in good health and CMV-seropositive.

V gene TRBV7-6 combines with J gene TRBJ2-7, with 9 bases fitting TRBD1. The CDR3 has 15 residues. CDR1 is SGHVS, CDR2 FNYEAQ, per germline. V was pared by 4 bases and J by 0 bases, with 4 bases of the junction left unmatched. CDR3 loop: CASSSGTGFSYEQYF. DNA for the CDR3: TGTGCCAGCAGCTCCGGGACAGGGTTCTCCTACGAGCAGTACTTC.

As to this clone: In the same sample, other DNA sequences code for this CDR3. The rearrangement joins TRBV5-1 to TRBJ2-1; 10 nucleotides match TRBD1. From germline, CDR1 is SGHRS and CDR2 YFSETQ. The CDR3 runs to 16 residues. After removal of 4 bases from V and 2 bases from J, the junction contained 6 bases not matched to a gene. The CDR3 spells CASSETGTGAYNEQFF. The CDR3 nucleotides are TGCGCCAGCAGCGAGACCGGGACAGGGGCCTACAATGAGCAGTTCTTC.

This chain connects TRBV4-3 to TRBJ1-2, with D maybe TRBD1 (5 bases). CDR3 length: 16 amino acids. The V end was cut by 3 bases, the J end by 1 base, with 15 bases between. CDR1 is LGHNA and CDR2 is YSLEER in the germline V gene. This CDR3 is CASSQGAGLLNYGYTF. The CDR3 DNA is TGCGCCAGCAGCCAGGGAGCGGGACTACTTAACTATGGCTACACCTTC.

The chain uses TRBV15 and TRBJ2-5; 7 nucleotides match TRBD1. The CDR3 runs 16 residues. From germline, CDR1 is LNHNV and CDR2 YYDKDF (reference sequence). V trimming: 3 bases; J trimming: 4 bases; junction bases outside the gene matches: 11. The CDR3 is CATSRSLQGKGETQYF. The CDR3, as DNA: TGTGCCACCAGCAGGTCATTACAGGGGAAAGGAGAGACCCAGTACTTC.

V is TRBV6-1 and J is TRBJ1-2; no clear D gene. The CDR3 is 14 residues long. Germline V CDR1 and CDR2: MNHNS, SASEGT. V was trimmed by 4 bases and J by 4 bases, leaving 13 bases between them. In DNA form, the CDR3 reads TGTGCCAGCAGTGCATCGGGTCGTGCCTATGGCTACACCTTC. Translation gives CASSASGRAYGYTF.

This clone was picked up one time. An end of the junction differs from the germline gene, which may be a read error. The V gene is TRBV7-9, the J gene TRBJ2-1; perhaps TRBD1 as D (5 bases). The CDR3 loop spans 16 amino acids. Germline assignment: CDR1 SEHNR and CDR2 FQNEAQ (reference sequence). The CDR3 DNA reads as TGTTCCAGCAGCTTCATTATTGGGGCGTCCCACAATGAGCAGTTCTTC. This encodes CSSSFIIGASHNEQFF.

The chain couples TRBV29-1 to TRBJ2-2; possibly TRBD2 for D (6 bases). Per germline, CDR1 SQVTM and CDR2 ANQGSEA. Deletions cut 7 bases from V and 2 bases from J, with 14 bases between. The CDR3 consists of 14 residues. The CDR3 DNA sequence: TGCAGCGCGCAGGCGGGGTTTAACACCGGGGAGCTGTTTTTT. Encoded protein: CSAQAGFNTGELFF.

The chain has TRBV19 and TRBJ1-2; 8 nucleotides line up with TRBD1. The V gene end was trimmed by 3 bases and the J gene end by 8 bases; junction bases not matched to a gene: 5. This CDR3 spans 13 amino acids. Germline assignment: CDR1 LNHDA and CDR2 SQIVND (reference sequence). This chain's CDR3 is CASSMTGERGYTF. As DNA, the CDR3 is TGTGCCAGTAGTATGACAGGGGAGAGGGGCTACACCTTC.

V and J are TRBV7-6 and TRBJ2-1; 8 nucleotides line up with TRBD2. The CDR3 contains 15 residues. The junction had 2 bases not matched to a gene; V was cut back by 1 base and J by 3 bases. Germline lookup yields CDR1 SGHVS and CDR2 FNYEAQ. Here the CDR3 reads CASSLDGGDYNEQFF. Written as DNA, the CDR3 is TGTGCCAGCAGCTTAGACGGGGGGGACTACAATGAGCAGTTCTTC.

This clone was counted once. The V gene is TRBV25-1, the J gene TRBJ1-3; 7 nucleotides line up with TRBD1. This CDR3 is 16 amino acids long. J gave up 3 bases and V 3 bases, and 8 bases lay outside the gene matches. Germline CDR1 reads MGHDK; CDR2 reads SYGVNS. As DNA, the CDR3 is TGTGCCAGCAGTGACACAGACAGGGCGTATGGAAACACCATATATTTT. This encodes CASSDTDRAYGNTIYF.